This TCR beta chain was obtained from a study of beta chain features in type 1 diabetes (dated by TCRdb to 2017 to 2018). For context, the study as a whole: No differences in mean age, gender distribution, total cell number or subset yield were found between patients and healthy donors. Across all samples, almost 110 million sorted cells were examined, and cell number per subset correlated strongly with RNA yield. The study compared the TCRB repertoires of sorted circulating CD4+ T cell subsets in recently diagnosed type 1 diabetes patients with those in matched healthy donors. Naive and central memory subsets were obtained from all 30 or so donors, but regulatory and stem cell-like memory subsets were isolated from only 8 patients and 8 healthy donors.

Including the terminal cysteine and phenylalanine, the CDR3 comprises 15 residues. Here the CDR3 DNA is all that survives: 45 bases in frame from base 1. The germline V and J ends show losses of 4 bases and 4 bases respectively, and no gene match explains 6 bases of the junction. CDR1 and CDR2 (SGHDN, FVKESK) derive from the germline V gene. All of the isolated RNA was reverse transcribed with the High Capacity cDNA Reverse Transcription Kit, so expressed TCRB transcripts were sequenced. Naive, central memory and regulatory T cell samples underwent deep immunoSEQ sequencing, averaging roughly 3.3 million total reads per sample. Sorted cells were lysed in RLT buffer and RNA was extracted with DNase-treated RNeasy Micro or Mini kits, depending on cell number. Each cell subset was processed on its own to prevent cross-contamination, while patient and healthy donor samples were processed together. TCRB sequences were amplified from cDNA with the immunoSEQ multiplex PCR, producing 87-bp fragments spanning the CDR3 region. The amplicons were sequenced using the Illumina HiSeq platform. Under the source paper's analysis protocol: Synthetic template baselines were used to correct PCR bias computationally, reads within Hamming distance 2 were collapsed together, and singletons that could not be merged were discarded. Reads were aligned to IMGT to assign V, D and J genes, CDR3 length, and insertions or deletions at six rearrangement sites. Clonotype counts were normalized to sorted cell number within each subset before computing true diversity and Gini coefficients with the tcR R package. Repertoire sharing was quantified using the overlap coefficient calculated on TCRB nucleotide sequences. Out-of-frame TCRB sequences from naive cells were analyzed as a proxy for the pre-selection repertoire. TCRdb obtained this table from immuneACCESS and retained in-frame rearrangements with V and J assigned. These tables miss some clones; where compared with another copy, unresolved V genes account for less than half of the shortfall, and the remainder is unexplained. The V and J calls and the clone size are those of that table, but D and trimming were determined from the DNA. This sample holds around 300,000 clones; 15% were observed only once. Together, the top ten hold 0.015% of the sample.

A single peripheral blood draw of around 120 mL on average was collected from each donor into heparinised tubes. A BD FACSAria II was used to sort naive, central memory, regulatory and stem cell-like memory CD4+ T cells with a panel that included CD45RO, CCR7, CD25, CD127, CD95 and CD27. All sorted populations exceeded 98% purity. Right away, PBMCs were isolated by Lymphoprep density gradient centrifugation and were stained directly, with no culture step. To minimize batch effects, samples were stained and sorted in pairs, one healthy donor with one patient per experiment. What the work shows at the level of the full study, not this receptor alone: A moderate but significant shortening of TCRB CDR3 length was observed in type 1 diabetes patients in all four CD4+ subsets. Shorter templates might be favored by PCR, yet because patient and control samples were amplified and corrected together, any such skew would affect both groups equally. Because small numbers of individuals were included in the HLA sub-analyses, any influence of HLA type on TCRB rearrangement was left unresolved. The naive, central memory and regulatory TCRB repertoires appeared to resemble one another more closely among patients than among healthy donors. Patients with type 1 diabetes made fewer insertions and deleted more nucleotides at VDJ recombination sites, implying thymic rearrangement abnormalities. Sequencing cDNA rather than genomic DNA could over-represent highly expressing activated cells, although activation and CD3 levels did not differ between groups.

In the case of this clone: Its target antigen remains unknown. No clone much larger than this one lies a single base away; base qualities are absent.

Sequencing was performed on naive CD4+ T cells from blood. Reading the label with the study, this specimen's cell subset or site is: true naive CD4+ T cells. Recombination connected TRBV14 to TRBJ2-5, with 10 bases matching TRBD1. The sequence came from a man aged 18 to 30 with type 1 diabetes. The bases read TGTGCCAGCAGCCCCCGGGACAGGGGCCCAGAGACCCAGTACTTC. This is translated as CASSPRDRGPETQYF.